Listed below are T cell receptor beta chains from one sample, sequenced in a study of identical twins. TCRdb used MiXCR to reprocess the 5' RACE reads, holding one entry per CDR3 protein. The profile shows roughly 290,000 distinct CDR3 sequences, more than 8% of them singletons. The same sample was also studied in work on yellow fever vaccine responses in identical twins.

Specimen: CD8+ T cells sorted from blood. The receptors come from a woman between 18 and 30 years old in good health. Each CDR3 is given with its conserved first and last residue. D genes are given only for firm matches. Size tells how often a clone was seen (once, few, many) or the class of an expanded clone, and some rows leave it out.

V	J	D	size	DNA	CDR3
TRBV7-9	TRBJ2-5	TRBD1	many	TGTGCCAGCAGCCACCCCGGGACAGGGTGGGAGACCCAGTACTTC	CASSHPGTGWETQYF
TRBV7-9	TRBJ2-5	-	many	TGTGCCAGCAGCTTAGGGGCGGAAGAGACCCAGTACTTC	CASSLGAEETQYF
TRBV6-5	TRBJ2-7	TRBD2	-	TGTGCCAGCAGTTCGGGACTAGAAGGTTACGAGCAGTACTTC	CASSSGLEGYEQYF
TRBV2	TRBJ2-2	TRBD1	many	TGTGCCAGCAATATCTGGGACAGGGTACACGGGGAGCTGTTTTTT	CASNIWDRVHGELFF
TRBV4-2	TRBJ1-1	TRBD1	-	TGTGCCAGCAGCCCAGGACAGGGGTTAGTAGCTTTCTTT	CASSPGQGLVAFF
TRBV5-6	TRBJ1-3	-	many	TGTGCCAGCAGCTTGCCTGACCTTGGAAACACCATATATTTT	CASSLPDLGNTIYF
TRBV27	TRBJ2-1	TRBD2	-	TGTGCCAGCAGTTTATCCGGGACTAGCCCCTACAATGAGCAGTTCTTC	CASSLSGTSPYNEQFF
TRBV27	TRBJ2-3	TRBD1	once	TGTGCCAGCAGTTTCTCTTTCCTTGACAGGGTAACAGATACGCAGTATTTT	CASSFSFLDRVTDTQYF
TRBV29-1	TRBJ2-4	-	many	TGCAGCGTTGAAGTCCCGACCAAAAACATTCAGTACTTC	CSVEVPTKNIQYF
TRBV20-1	TRBJ1-2	-	few	TGCAGTGCGCCTAACAGGGAGAGTTATGGCTACACCTTC	CSAPNRESYGYTF
TRBV2	TRBJ1-5	-	many	TGTGCCAGCAGTGTGTTGTTCGGGGCAAGCAATCAGCCCCAGCATTTT	CASSVLFGASNQPQHF
TRBV6-5	TRBJ1-1	-	many	TGTGCCAGCAGTTGGGATTCTCGCTCCACTGAAGCTTTCTTT	CASSWDSRSTEAFF
TRBV29-1	TRBJ2-1	TRBD2	few	TGCAGCGTTGAAGGGGAATACCACGGACTAGCGGGAACGGATGAGCAGTTCTTC	CSVEGEYHGLAGTDEQFF
TRBV28	TRBJ2-2	-	few	TGTGCCAGCACCCTGTGGGGGTCGAGCGGGGAGCTGTTTTTT	CASTLWGSSGELFF
TRBV7-2	TRBJ2-7	TRBD1	few	TGTGCCAGCAGCTCCCCGACAGGGTGGATCTCCCACGAGCAGTACTTC	CASSSPTGWISHEQYF
TRBV7-9	TRBJ2-3	TRBD2	-	TGTGCCAGCAGGGGACTAGCGGGAGACGATGATACGCAGTATTTT	CASRGLAGDDDTQYF
TRBV2	TRBJ1-2	-	-	TGTGCCAGCAGTGAGGAGAGTCTCTATGGCTACACCTTC	CASSEESLYGYTF
TRBV7-6	TRBJ2-6	-	once	TGTGCCAGCAGATATGGACAATTTGGGGCCAACGTCCTGACTTTC	CASRYGQFGANVLTF
TRBV28	TRBJ2-1	-	-	TGTGCCAGCAGCAACAGGGAGCACGCATTCAATGAGCAGTTCTTC	CASSNREHAFNEQFF
TRBV29-1	TRBJ2-7	-	many	TGCAGCGTTTACGGTCATTCCGTGTACGAGCAGTACTTC	CSVYGHSVYEQYF
TRBV19	TRBJ2-7	TRBD1	-	TGTGCCAGTAGTATCGTACAGGGGACCGACGAGCAGTACTTC	CASSIVQGTDEQYF
TRBV7-9	TRBJ2-1	-	few	TGTGCCAGCAGCCCTGGATCAGGGGACAATGAGCAGTTCTTC	CASSPGSGDNEQFF
TRBV7-8	TRBJ1-5	-	few	TGTGCCAGCAGCACTCCGTGGGGCGGCCAGCCCCAGCATTTT	CASSTPWGGQPQHF
TRBV4-1	TRBJ2-7	-	-	TGCGCCAGCAGCCAAGGGACAATCTACGAGCAGTACTTC	CASSQGTIYEQYF
TRBV7-9	TRBJ2-2	TRBD1	-	TGTGCCAGCAGCTCCGAGTTCGGGACAGCTAACACCGGGGAGCTGTTTTTT	CASSSEFGTANTGELFF